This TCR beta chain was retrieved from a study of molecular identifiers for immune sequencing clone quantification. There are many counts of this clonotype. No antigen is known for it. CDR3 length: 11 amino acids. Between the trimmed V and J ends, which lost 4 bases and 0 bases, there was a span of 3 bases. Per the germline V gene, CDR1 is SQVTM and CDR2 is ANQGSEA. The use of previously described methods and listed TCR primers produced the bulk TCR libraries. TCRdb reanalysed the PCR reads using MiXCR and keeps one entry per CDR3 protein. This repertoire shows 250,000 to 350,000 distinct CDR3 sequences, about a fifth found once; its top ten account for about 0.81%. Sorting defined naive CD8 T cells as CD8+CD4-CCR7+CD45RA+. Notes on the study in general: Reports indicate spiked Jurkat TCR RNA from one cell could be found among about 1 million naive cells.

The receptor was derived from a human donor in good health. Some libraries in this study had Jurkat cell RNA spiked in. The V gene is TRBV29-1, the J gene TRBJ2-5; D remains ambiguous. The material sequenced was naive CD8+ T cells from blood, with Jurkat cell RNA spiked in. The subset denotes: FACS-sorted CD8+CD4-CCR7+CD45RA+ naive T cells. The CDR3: CSVADQETQYF. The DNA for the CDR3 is TGCAGCGTTGCAGACCAAGAGACCCAGTACTTC.